This TCR beta chain was retrieved from a study of blood T cell repertoires in COVID-19. The overall study: Italy, Spain and the United States were the sources of the convalescent and acute COVID-19 samples. The analysed material was cDNA or gDNA that came from T cells, B-cell-depleted T cells, or PBMCs.

Data came from immunoSEQ multiplex PCR; TCRdb stores just in-frame clones and leaves some out. The repertoire holds 230,000 or so clones, with roughly 90% as singletons. This study enrolled people aged about 18 to 100 from about two dozen US geographic areas. The clonotype was recovered from a woman aged 40 to 49 with acute COVID-19. The sequenced sample consisted of PBMCs or T cells enriched from blood (not recorded which).

CDR3 DNA: TGTGCCACCAGCAGTTCTATCGGGACTAGCGGAAGGAATGAGCAGTTCTTC. This sequence encodes CATSSSIGTSGRNEQFF. The chain is built from TRBV15 and TRBJ2-1, with 11 bases that match TRBD2. CDR3 length equals 17 residues. The J segment lost 7 bases and the V segment lost 3 bases, leaving 11 bases of the junction unmatched. Per the germline V gene, CDR1 is LNHNV and CDR2 is YYDKDF (reference sequence).